This T cell receptor beta chain emerged from a study of blood T cell repertoires in COVID-19. As for the study in general: Acute and convalescent COVID-19 specimens originated in the United States, Italy and Spain. Nucleic acid was either cDNA or gDNA, and it came from T cells, B-cell-depleted T cells, or PBMCs.

Libraries were prepared by immunoSEQ multiplex PCR; TCRdb keeps only in-frame clonotypes and omits some of them. Found here are more than 100,000 clones, about 92% of them singletons; the top ten hold approximately 17%. The CDR3 contains 17 residues. The sequencing sample was made of peripheral blood. The chain has TRBV21-1 and TRBJ2-4; the table's D gene call, TRBD1, was not cross checked with the DNA. TRBV21-1 is listed as a pseudogene. This receptor was identified in a woman of 80 years or more in a cohort sampled during active COVID-19. CDR3 in DNA: TGTGCCAGCAGCAAAGGGGCGAGGGACAGTACAAAAAACATTCAGTACTTC. Protein product: CASSKGARDSTKNIQYF.